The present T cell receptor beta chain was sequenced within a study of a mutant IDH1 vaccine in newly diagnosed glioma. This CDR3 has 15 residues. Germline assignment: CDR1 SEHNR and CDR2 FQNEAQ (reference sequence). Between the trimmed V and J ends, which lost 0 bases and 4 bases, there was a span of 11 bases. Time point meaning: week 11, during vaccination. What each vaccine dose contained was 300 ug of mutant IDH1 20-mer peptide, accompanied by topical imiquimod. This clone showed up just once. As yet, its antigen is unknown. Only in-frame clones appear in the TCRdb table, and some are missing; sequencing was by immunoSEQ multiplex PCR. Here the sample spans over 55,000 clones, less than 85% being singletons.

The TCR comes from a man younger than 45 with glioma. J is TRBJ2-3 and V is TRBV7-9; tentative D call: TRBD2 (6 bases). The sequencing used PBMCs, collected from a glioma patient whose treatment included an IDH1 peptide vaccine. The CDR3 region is CASSLAGLPADTQYF. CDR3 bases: TGTGCCAGCAGCTTAGCGGGACTGCCGGCAGATACGCAGTATTTT.